This T cell receptor (beta chain) was retrieved from a study of blood T cell repertoires in COVID-19. Only in-frame clones appear in the TCRdb table, and some are missing; sequencing was by immunoSEQ multiplex PCR. The profile shows about 270,000 clones, 88% of them singletons. Recruitment covered 20 to 25 US areas and drew participants whose ages spanned roughly 18 to 100 years. Each recovered donor of Cohort 3 presented with two negative PCRs, clearance, or symptom resolution. This CDR3 is 14 amino acids long. Trimming took 8 bases from V and 1 from J, leaving 13 bases between them. From germline, CDR1 is KGHDR and CDR2 SFDVKD. This clone was observed once.

Sequenced material: PBMCs or T cells enriched from blood (not recorded which). The receptor's source is a woman aged 45-65 years who had recovered from COVID-19. V is TRBV24-1 and J is TRBJ1-1; D gene ambiguous. Here the CDR3 reads CATTDSGRNTEAFF. The CDR3 DNA reads as TGTGCCACCACGGACTCGGGGAGGAACACTGAAGCTTTCTTT.